This is a list of T cell receptor beta chains from one sample in a study of blood T cell repertoires in COVID-19. Data came from immunoSEQ multiplex PCR; TCRdb stores just in-frame clones and leaves some out. The top ten hold roughly 30% of the sample, which has about 40,000 clones, roughly 79% seen once. Sequencing was performed on peripheral blood. These receptors all come from an elderly woman with acute or convalescent COVID-19. The CDR3 runs from the conserved cysteine through the conserved F or W. The order of the fields is J gene, V gene, CDR3 protein.

TRBJ2-1 TRBV5-1 CASSLGASGGDEQFF
TRBJ2-7 TRBV4-3 CASSHSSGSRTYEQYF
TRBJ1-1 TRBV7-8 CASSSGQGVGKAFF
TRBJ2-3 TRBV18 CASSTRTGSTDTQYF
TRBJ1-4 TRBV5-4 CASSLVGGEEKLFF
TRBJ2-7 TRBV7-3 CASSLGTGLGEQYF
TRBJ1-2 TRBV18 CASSYSGTGTLLNYGYTF
TRBJ1-5 TRBV5-5 CASSPRALTNQPQHF
TRBJ2-3 TRBV11-2 CASSLAGVGSTDTQYF
TRBJ2-5 TRBV2 CASKGAVGLETQYF
TRBJ1-1 TRBV4-3 CASSQDDRVTTEAFF
TRBJ2-7 TRBV9 CASSNRDSAYEQYF
TRBJ2-3 TRBV30 CVARGWDTQYF
TRBJ2-5 TRBV7-3 CASSSQNQETQYF
TRBJ2-2 TRBV10-3 CATEDSWTGELFF
TRBJ1-2 TRBV14 CASSHGQAGYGYTF
TRBJ2-1 TRBV3-1/TRBV3-2 CASSQDGVAGQSYNEQFF
TRBJ2-7 TRBV29-1 CSVGAGVGNEQYF
TRBJ1-5 TRBV19 CASSSQTGDQPQHF
TRBJ1-1 TRBV12-3/TRBV12-4 CASSPGRGTEAFF
TRBJ2-5 TRBV11-2 CASSLPGTSGKETQYF
TRBJ1-4 TRBV7-9 CASSWGQGGEKLFF
TRBJ2-1 TRBV24-1 CATSEAGDSYNEQFF
TRBJ2-1 TRBV2 CASSGRGGFYNEQFF
TRBJ1-2 TRBV4-1 CASRGTLANYGYTF
TRBJ1-5 TRBV5-6 CASSFGTAQGNQPQHF
TRBJ1-6 TRBV5-1 CASSVGEGHSPLHF
TRBJ1-5 TRBV5-8 CASSLPGDQPQHF
TRBJ1-5 TRBV7-2 CASSLEGRASNQPQHF
TRBJ1-6 TRBV12-3/TRBV12-4 CASVGQGNSPLHF
TRBJ1-3 TRBV2 CASRFDRGQRNTIYF
TRBJ1-1 TRBV18 CASSLRVRGGTEAFF
TRBJ1-5 TRBV7-2 CASSVHRGDSVQPQHF
TRBJ1-1 TRBV3-1/TRBV3-2 CASSRQGVNTEAFF
TRBJ2-3 TRBV24-1 CATSDPNTDTQYF
TRBJ1-5 TRBV5-1 CASSPGTGDSNQPQHF
TRBJ1-2 TRBV28 CASVTGQNPLYGYTF
TRBJ2-1 TRBV5-1 CASRPTGTSYNEQFF
TRBJ1-2 TRBV28 CAILGGAGYGYTF
TRBJ1-4 TRBV18 CASSPMGAATNEKLFF
TRBJ1-1 TRBV5-6 CASRRTGLNTEAFF
TRBJ1-1 TRBV19 CASSRVANTEAFF
TRBJ2-2 TRBV19 CATSPIGTANTGELFF
TRBJ1-5 TRBV29-1 CSVEMGVGNQPQHF
TRBJ2-5 TRBV2 CASSPILGGETQYF
TRBJ2-2 TRBV6-5 CATLGRERTGELFF
TRBJ2-1 TRBV2 CASSSDRGVEEQFF
TRBJ2-2 TRBV10-1 CASSDRGTNTGELFF
TRBJ1-4 TRBV28 CASSPTLGQGSEKLFF
TRBJ1-1 TRBV19 CASSIGTKKMNTEAFF
TRBJ2-1 TRBV28 CASSPSRGSGHEQFF
TRBJ1-3 TRBV7-2 CASSRTGGNTIYF
TRBJ2-3 TRBV7-9 CASSPGQWTDTQYF
TRBJ1-1 TRBV29-1 CSVEAQLNTEAFF
TRBJ1-2 TRBV11-1 CASKMTGSYGYTF